This is a list of T cell receptor beta chains from one sample in a study of beta chain features in type 1 diabetes. The data were produced by immunoSEQ multiplex PCR, yet TCRdb's version contains in-frame clones alone and is incomplete. The repertoire holds about 320,000 clones, with roughly 15% as singletons. The specimen was central memory CD4+ T cells from blood. Receptor source: a man aged 25 to 40 in good health. CDR3s include the opening cysteine and the closing phenylalanine or tryptophan. A D gene is named only where the DNA matches it firmly. Size values are once, few and many counts, or a class for expanded clones, and some rows have none.

j_call: TRBJ1-2; v_call: TRBV7-2; d_call: TRBD1; clone_size: few; cdr3_nt: TGTGCCAGCAGCTTAGATCCCAGGGGGAATGGCTACACCTTC; cdr3_aa: CASSLDPRGNGYTF
j_call: TRBJ2-5; v_call: TRBV15; d_call: .; clone_size: few; cdr3_nt: TGTGCCACCAGCGGGACCTGGACAGATGAAGAGACCCAGTACTTC; cdr3_aa: CATSGTWTDEETQYF
j_call: TRBJ1-2; v_call: TRBV28; d_call: .; clone_size: .; cdr3_nt: TGTGCCAGCAGTTACCCACCCGACGGGCTCTATGGCTACACCTTC; cdr3_aa: CASSYPPDGLYGYTF
j_call: TRBJ2-1; v_call: TRBV19; d_call: .; clone_size: few; cdr3_nt: TGTGCCAGTACCCCCGGCTGGCTTCCCTACAATGAGCAGTTCTTC; cdr3_aa: CASTPGWLPYNEQFF
j_call: TRBJ2-1; v_call: TRBV5-4; d_call: TRBD2; clone_size: few; cdr3_nt: TGTGCCAGCATCCGGACTAGCGGGTCCTACAATGAGCAGTTCTTC; cdr3_aa: CASIRTSGSYNEQFF
j_call: TRBJ1-3; v_call: TRBV19; d_call: .; clone_size: .; cdr3_nt: TGTGCCAGTAGGACAGGACTCCTCTCTGGAAACACCATATATTTT; cdr3_aa: CASRTGLLSGNTIYF
j_call: TRBJ1-6; v_call: TRBV7-9; d_call: TRBD1; clone_size: few; cdr3_nt: TGTGCCAGCAGCCTGACAGGGGGAACACCCCTCCACTTT; cdr3_aa: CASSLTGGTPLHF
j_call: TRBJ1-5; v_call: TRBV29-1; d_call: TRBD1; clone_size: few; cdr3_nt: TGCAGCGTTGGGAGACAGGGCAATTATAGCAATCAGCCCCAGCATTTT; cdr3_aa: CSVGRQGNYSNQPQHF
j_call: TRBJ1-4; v_call: TRBV5-1; d_call: .; clone_size: .; cdr3_nt: TGCGCCAGCAGCTTTGGCAGGGGAGTTGCTGAAAAACTGTTTTTT; cdr3_aa: CASSFGRGVAEKLFF
j_call: TRBJ1-2; v_call: TRBV6-5; d_call: .; clone_size: few; cdr3_nt: TGTGCCAGCAGTAGATCCGGGACGGCGGCCTATGGCTACACCTTC; cdr3_aa: CASSRSGTAAYGYTF
j_call: TRBJ1-2; v_call: TRBV18; d_call: .; clone_size: few; cdr3_nt: TGTGCCAGCCGGGCAGGCGGCTATGGCTACACCTTC; cdr3_aa: CASRAGGYGYTF
j_call: TRBJ2-5; v_call: TRBV7-7; d_call: TRBD2; clone_size: .; cdr3_nt: TGTGCCAGCAGCCCGGGGGGGCGTTCTCCGGGGACCCAGTACTTC; cdr3_aa: CASSPGGRSPGTQYF
j_call: TRBJ1-1; v_call: TRBV27; d_call: TRBD1; clone_size: few; cdr3_nt: TGTGCCAGCAGTTTATCGTATACAGGGGGTCAAGCTTTCTTT; cdr3_aa: CASSLSYTGGQAFF
j_call: TRBJ1-6; v_call: TRBV25-1; d_call: .; clone_size: .; cdr3_nt: TGTGCCAGCAGTGAAGGGTTCGGCCCCTCACCCCTCCACTTT; cdr3_aa: CASSEGFGPSPLHF
j_call: TRBJ2-5; v_call: TRBV27; d_call: .; clone_size: .; cdr3_nt: TGTGCCAGCAGTTTAAGTCGTTATTTTTCGGCCCAGTACTTC; cdr3_aa: CASSLSRYFSAQYF
j_call: TRBJ2-1; v_call: TRBV28; d_call: TRBD2; clone_size: .; cdr3_nt: TGTGCCAGCAGTCCTACGCTAGCGGGAGGGAAGGATGAGCAGTTCTTC; cdr3_aa: CASSPTLAGGKDEQFF
j_call: TRBJ1-2; v_call: TRBV14; d_call: .; clone_size: few; cdr3_nt: TGTGCCAGCAGCCAAGATGAGGGAGGAGGAGCTGGCTACACCTTC; cdr3_aa: CASSQDEGGGAGYTF
j_call: TRBJ2-5; v_call: TRBV7-2; d_call: TRBD1; clone_size: .; cdr3_nt: TGTGCCAGCAGCTTTACCGGGACAGGGAGTTCGTGGGAGACCCAGTACTTC; cdr3_aa: CASSFTGTGSSWETQYF
j_call: TRBJ2-5; v_call: TRBV5-4; d_call: TRBD2; clone_size: .; cdr3_nt: TGTGCCAGCAGCTTTCTCGCGGGGGGGCAAGAGACCCAGTACTTC; cdr3_aa: CASSFLAGGQETQYF
j_call: TRBJ1-1; v_call: TRBV19; d_call: .; clone_size: .; cdr3_nt: TGTGCCAGTAGTATCCCTATGTTGACAGGGAACACTGAAGCTTTCTTT; cdr3_aa: CASSIPMLTGNTEAFF
j_call: TRBJ2-3; v_call: TRBV6-5; d_call: TRBD2; clone_size: .; cdr3_nt: TGTGCCAGCAGCCCGGGGGGGATAAGCACAGATACGCAGTATTTT; cdr3_aa: CASSPGGISTDTQYF
j_call: TRBJ2-3; v_call: TRBV4-1; d_call: TRBD2; clone_size: .; cdr3_nt: TGCGCCAGCAGCCAGTCCGGGACTAGCGGCACAGATACGCAGTATTTT; cdr3_aa: CASSQSGTSGTDTQYF
j_call: TRBJ1-2; v_call: TRBV7-9; d_call: TRBD1; clone_size: few; cdr3_nt: TGTGCCAGCAGCTTAGATATCCGGGACAGGGTAGATGGCTACACCTTC; cdr3_aa: CASSLDIRDRVDGYTF
j_call: TRBJ2-5; v_call: TRBV5-1; d_call: TRBD2; clone_size: many; cdr3_nt: TGCGCCAGCAGCTTCGTGAGCGGGAGAAATCAAGAGACCCAGTACTTC; cdr3_aa: CASSFVSGRNQETQYF
j_call: TRBJ2-3; v_call: TRBV6-5; d_call: TRBD2; clone_size: few; cdr3_nt: TGTGCCAGCAGTGTGGGACTAGCCACAGATACGCAGTATTTT; cdr3_aa: CASSVGLATDTQYF
j_call: TRBJ1-2; v_call: TRBV14; d_call: TRBD1; clone_size: many; cdr3_nt: TGTGCCAGCAGCTGGGACAGGGGACGTGGCTACACCTTC; cdr3_aa: CASSWDRGRGYTF
j_call: TRBJ1-2; v_call: TRBV4-1; d_call: TRBD1; clone_size: .; cdr3_nt: TGCGCCAGCAGCCAAGACCCCACAGGGGACTATGGCTACACCTTC; cdr3_aa: CASSQDPTGDYGYTF
j_call: TRBJ1-2; v_call: TRBV5-4; d_call: .; clone_size: few; cdr3_nt: TGTGCCAGCAGCGACCGGGGCAGTCCTAACTATGGCTACACCTTC; cdr3_aa: CASSDRGSPNYGYTF
j_call: TRBJ1-4; v_call: TRBV5-5; d_call: .; clone_size: few; cdr3_nt: TGTGCCAGCAGTACGGGACGCCATGAAAAACTGTTTTTT; cdr3_aa: CASSTGRHEKLFF
j_call: TRBJ2-5; v_call: TRBV9; d_call: .; clone_size: .; cdr3_nt: TGTGCCAGCAGCGACGGGCCGGGGGAGACCCAGTACTTC; cdr3_aa: CASSDGPGETQYF
j_call: TRBJ2-2; v_call: TRBV5-4; d_call: .; clone_size: many; cdr3_nt: TGTGCCAGCAGCTTGGGGCGAGGAACGGGGACCGGGGAGCTGTTTTTT; cdr3_aa: CASSLGRGTGTGELFF
j_call: TRBJ2-2; v_call: TRBV19; d_call: .; clone_size: .; cdr3_nt: TGTGCCAGTAGTTCCCCGGGACGTAAGAACACCGGGGAGCTGTTTTTT; cdr3_aa: CASSSPGRKNTGELFF
j_call: TRBJ1-1; v_call: TRBV4-3; d_call: TRBD1; clone_size: .; cdr3_nt: TGCGCCAGCAGCCAAGCACAGGGGGCGAGGGCTTTCTTT; cdr3_aa: CASSQAQGARAFF
j_call: TRBJ2-5; v_call: TRBV7-2; d_call: TRBD2; clone_size: .; cdr3_nt: TGTGCCAGCAGCTTCGGGACGGGGAGGGTTGAGACCCAGTACTTC; cdr3_aa: CASSFGTGRVETQYF
j_call: TRBJ1-4; v_call: TRBV15; d_call: .; clone_size: .; cdr3_nt: TGTGCCACCAGCAGAGAAGGGCAGTTTAATGAAAAACTGTTTTTT; cdr3_aa: CATSREGQFNEKLFF
j_call: TRBJ2-5; v_call: TRBV7-2; d_call: TRBD1; clone_size: .; cdr3_nt: TGTGCCAGCAGCCCACGGGGACAGACGGCCCAGTACTTC; cdr3_aa: CASSPRGQTAQYF
j_call: TRBJ2-3; v_call: TRBV9; d_call: .; clone_size: .; cdr3_nt: TGTGCCAGCAGTCCAGGGGACAGCACAGATACGCAGTATTTT; cdr3_aa: CASSPGDSTDTQYF